The 24 T cell receptor beta chains below come from one sample, sequenced in a study of T cells in Graves' hyperthyroidism and ophthalmopathy. Amplification of TCR beta CDR3 regions was performed using RNA transcripts as template. RT-PCR in the first round (using the HTBI primer set) targeted the TCR CDR3. TCRdb reprocessed the multiplex PCR reads with MiXCR, giving one entry per CDR3 protein. Here the sample spans a few hundred thousand distinct CDR3 sequences, under 15% being singletons. Sequencing was performed on blood. These receptors were taken from a woman between 18 and 29 years old with Graves' hyperthyroidism.

In this sample, this clonotype turned up many times. The gene calls are TRBV20-1 and TRBJ2-1; no firm D call. Germline V gene data show CDR1 as DFQATT and CDR2 as SNEGSKA (reference sequence). The length of the CDR3 is 13 residues. Trimming cost V 0 bases and J 2 bases, with 5 bases left between them. This CDR3 reads CSAREATYNEQFF. The CDR3 DNA reads as TGCAGTGCTAGAGAGGCTACCTACAATGAGCAGTTCTTC.

This clonotype was seen ten or more times. The genes are TRBV4-1 and TRBJ2-2, with TRBD2 as a possible D gene (5 bases). The V end was cut by 0 bases, the J end by 10 bases, with 21 bases between. Germline V gene sequence: CDR1 MGHRA, CDR2 YSYEKL. The CDR3 extends over 17 amino acids. The CDR3 here is CASSQEERVGLKEELFF. CDR3 coding DNA: TGCGCCAGCAGCCAAGAAGAGAGGGTCGGTCTCAAGGAGGAGCTGTTTTTT.

The rearrangement uses TRBV28 and TRBJ2-1; 7 positions agree with TRBD2. V dropped 6 bases and J dropped 8; count of bases not matched to a gene: 13. The CDR3 runs to 15 residues. Per the germline V gene, CDR1 is MDHEN and CDR2 is SYDVKM. The CDR3 reads CASSFSSGLRDEQFF. CDR3 DNA sequence: TGTGCCAGCAGCTTCAGTAGCGGGCTGAGGGATGAGCAGTTCTTC. Supplemented by reference TRBV28 and TRBJ2-1, the full variable domain reads DVKVTQSSRYLVKRTGEKVFLECVQDMDHENMFWYRQDPGLGLRLIYFSYDVKMKEKGDIPEGYSVSREKKERFSLILESASTNQTSMYLCASSFSSGLRDEQFFGPGTRLTVL.

The chain combines TRBV9 with TRBJ2-7; 10 positions match TRBD2. The CDR3 runs to 18 residues. V was pared by 7 bases and J by 0 bases, with 16 bases of the junction left unmatched. Germline CDR1 SGDLS, CDR2 YYNGEE. The CDR3 DNA is TGTGCCAGCGGGATGGGACTAGCGCGAATATCCCCCTCCTACGAGCAGTACTTC. Translated: CASGMGLARISPSYEQYF. Supplemented by reference TRBV9 and TRBJ2-7, the full variable domain reads DSGVTQTPKHLITATGQRVTLRCSPRSGDLSVYWYQQSLDQGLQFLIQYYNGEERAKGNILERFSAQQFPDLHSELNLSSLELGDSALYFCASGMGLARISPSYEQYFGPGTRLTVT.

This clonotype was seen at least ten times. The V gene is TRBV2, the J gene TRBJ2-1; 10 bases map to TRBD2. J was trimmed by 10 bases and V by 3 bases; bases with no gene match: 6. CDR3 size: 14 residues. Germline CDR1 SNHLY, CDR2 FYNNEI. The chain's CDR3 is CASSESGRAGEQFF. The CDR3 region has the DNA TGTGCCAGCAGTGAGAGCGGGAGGGCCGGGGAGCAGTTCTTC.

This clonotype turned up a few times. The chain uses TRBV6-1 and TRBJ2-1; D may match TRBD1 or TRBD2 (5 bases each). Trimming stripped 3 bases from V and 8 bases from J, with 14 bases between. The CDR3 is 14 amino acids. Germline CDR1 MNHNS, CDR2 SASEGT. CDR3 in DNA: TGTGCCAGCAGTGAGGGACGAAGGGTAGATGAGCAGTTCTTC. Its protein product is CASSEGRRVDEQFF.

In its sample, this clonotype was seen a few times. The V and J genes are TRBV29-1 and TRBJ2-6; the D gene is possibly TRBD1 (5 bases). V lost 6 bases, J lost 0 bases, and 9 bases lay in between. Germline assignment: CDR1 SQVTM and CDR2 ANQGSEA. The CDR3 consists of 14 residues. The CDR3: CSVDTISGANVLTF. CDR3 coding DNA: TGCAGCGTGGACACCATCTCTGGGGCCAACGTCCTGACTTTC.

J is TRBJ2-1 and V is TRBV19; D is possibly TRBD2 (5 bases). V gave up 10 bases and J gave up 3 bases, with 19 bases separating them. The CDR3 has 15 residues. The germline V gene encodes CDR1 LNHDA and CDR2 SQIVND (reference sequence). CDR3 residues: CATQLGGNLYNEQFF. The CDR3 DNA reads as TGTGCCACCCAACTTGGAGGCAACCTCTACAATGAGCAGTTCTTC.

This clonotype was seen ten or more times. The CDR3 nucleotides read TGTGCCTGGAGTGGGAAAGGCGCCCGTGGGTCACCCCTCCACTTT. This sequence encodes CAWSGKGARGSPLHF. The chain has TRBV30 and TRBJ1-6; D unresolved. V was pared by 1 base and J by 10 bases, with 17 bases between. CDR1 and CDR2 (germline): GTSNPN, SVGIG (reference sequence). This CDR3 comprises 15 residues.

This chain uses TRBV3-1 with TRBJ1-2; D possibly corresponds to TRBD1 (5 bases). CDR1 and CDR2 (germline): LGHDT, YNNKEL (reference sequence). The ends were cut back, 1 base at V and 0 bases at J, with 12 bases in the middle. The CDR3 has 16 amino acids. The CDR3: CASSQGETAANYGYTF. CDR3 nucleotides: TGTGCCAGCAGCCAAGGGGAGACAGCGGCTAACTATGGCTACACCTTC.

This clonotype was recorded many times. The chain links TRBV30 to TRBJ1-1; D remains unclear. V was clipped by 2 bases and J by 0 bases, with 10 bases between them. Germline CDR1 reads GTSNPN; CDR2 reads SVGIG (reference sequence). The CDR3 spans 14 residues. CDR3 loop: CAWSLRLVNTEAFF. The DNA for the CDR3 is TGTGCCTGGAGTCTCAGACTGGTGAACACTGAAGCTTTCTTT.

Turning to this clonotype: One end of the junction fails to match germline, which may point to a read error. This rearrangement joins TRBV3-1 to TRBJ1-5; 8 bases map to TRBD1. The CDR3 consists of 16 residues. Germline V gives CDR1 LGHDT, CDR2 YNNKEL (reference sequence). In DNA form, the CDR3 reads TGTGCCAGCGGCCATTCTGACAGGGGAGTTCGACAGCCCCGGCATTTT. The encoded protein is CASGHSDRGVRQPRHF.

The sample holds a few counts of this clonotype. The rearrangement joins TRBV3-1 to TRBJ2-7; TRBD1 might be the D (5 bases). V gave up 5 bases and J gave up 5 bases, with 10 bases separating them. CDR1 and CDR2 (germline): LGHDT, YNNKEL (reference sequence). CDR3 size: 12 residues. CDR3 loop: CASSGAEHEQYV. The CDR3 region has the DNA TGTGCCAGCAGCGGGGCAGAGCACGAGCAGTACGTC.

This clonotype was recorded many times. The chain combines TRBV6-5 with TRBJ1-4, with D perhaps matching TRBD1 (5 bases). Per germline, CDR1 MNHEY and CDR2 SVGAGI. The V and J ends lost 0 bases and 4 bases respectively, with 15 bases between them. The CDR3 is 17 residues long. The CDR3 DNA follows: TGTGCCAGCAGTTACTCTGTAGTCCGGGGCCTTAATGAAAAACTGTTTTTT. It yields the protein CASSYSVVRGLNEKLFF.

The chain joins TRBV10-2 to TRBJ2-7, with a weak D call TRBD1 (6 bases). Looked up from germline, CDR1 is WSHSY and CDR2 is SAAADI. The CDR3 is made up of 12 amino acids. With 9 bases removed from V and 7 bases from J, the gap between germline ends came to 16 bases. CDR3 nucleotide sequence: TGCGCCAGTAGCTCAGGGGTCGGAGAGCAGTACTTC. Translating gives CASSSGVGEQYF.

This clonotype was detected many times. The chain joins TRBV5-8 to TRBJ1-6, with TRBD1 matching over 8 bases. The CDR3 runs to 15 residues. Germline CDR1 is SGHTS and CDR2 is YDEGEE. J gave up 5 bases and V 3 bases, and 4 bases lay outside the gene matches. CDR3 nucleotide sequence: TGTGCCAGCAGCTCACAGGGGGTAGATAATTCACCCCTCCACTTT. Amino acid sequence: CASSSQGVDNSPLHF. Complete variable domain (other parts from reference TRBV5-8 and TRBJ1-6): EAGVTQSPTHLIKTRGQQATLRCSPISGHTSVYWYQQALGLGLQFLLWYDEGEERNRGNFPPRFSGRQFPNYSSELNVNALELEDSALYLCASSSQGVDNSPLHFGNGTRLTVT.

This clonotype was recorded once. The chain employs TRBV29-1 and TRBJ2-7; D might be TRBD1 (7 bases). CDR3 size: 14 residues. V was shortened by 6 bases and J by 0 bases, with 15 bases between the two germline ends. Germline CDR1 is SQVTM and CDR2 is ANQGSEA. The CDR3 reads CSVEGAKSSYEQYF. The CDR3 DNA reads TGCAGCGTGGAGGGGGCAAAGAGCTCCTACGAGCAGTACTTC.

This clonotype has at least ten counts. The gene calls are TRBV9 and TRBJ2-2; no clear D. The CDR3 covers 15 residues. The V and J ends lost 0 bases and 4 bases respectively, with 10 bases between them. Germline lookup yields CDR1 SGDLS and CDR2 YYNGEE. Written as DNA, the CDR3 is TGTGCCAGCAGCGTAGTGGCAGGAACCACCGGGGAGCTGTTTTTT. Its protein product is CASSVVAGTTGELFF.

The chain has TRBV5-1 and TRBJ2-3; TRBD2 aligns across 13 bases. The CDR3 is 18 residues long. Losses at the gene ends were 4 bases for V and 3 bases for J; bases not matched to a gene: 11. Germline CDR1 SGHRS, CDR2 YFSETQ. The CDR3 spells CASSHRTSGSFNTDTQYF. CDR3 sequence (DNA): TGCGCCAGCAGCCACCGGACTAGCGGGAGCTTCAATACAGATACGCAGTATTTT.

This chain links TRBV9 with TRBJ2-7; D is unresolved. V lost 7 bases, J lost 3 bases, and 11 bases lay in between. Germline V gene data show CDR1 as SGDLS and CDR2 as YYNGEE. The CDR3 has 12 residues. CDR3 in DNA: TGTGCCAGCGGCCGAGGTGTCTACGAGCAGTACTTC. It encodes CASGRGVYEQYF. The complete variable domain, with remaining parts taken from reference TRBV9 and TRBJ2-7, reads DSGVTQTPKHLITATGQRVTLRCSPRSGDLSVYWYQQSLDQGLQFLIQYYNGEERAKGNILERFSAQQFPDLHSELNLSSLELGDSALYFCASGRGVYEQYFGPGTRLTVT.

This clonotype was seen more than once but under ten times. The V gene is TRBV19, the J gene TRBJ2-1, with TRBD2 matching 8 bases. The germline V gene encodes CDR1 LNHDA and CDR2 SQIVND (reference sequence). There are 15 residues in the CDR3. V gave up 7 bases and J gave up 10 bases; unmatched junction bases: 15. CDR3 residues: CASTAGEAGGREQFF. CDR3 nucleotide sequence: TGTGCCAGTACCGCGGGGGAGGCGGGAGGTCGGGAGCAGTTCTTC.

This clonotype was recorded at least ten times. This sequence joins TRBV12-3 or TRBV12-4 and TRBJ2-1; D call uncertain. The CDR3 loop spans 15 amino acids. V gave up 6 bases and J gave up 1 base, with 13 bases separating them. The CDR3 region has the DNA TGTGCCAGCAGCCCCCGACGTCTTTCCTACAATGAGCAGTTCTTC. The encoded protein is CASSPRRLSYNEQFF.

The chain employs TRBV2 and TRBJ2-7; 8 positions agree with TRBD1. Germline V gene sequence: CDR1 SNHLY, CDR2 FYNNEI. Trimming removed 6 bases from V and 3 bases from J; junction bases left unmatched: 4. This CDR3 spans 13 amino acids. The CDR3 region is CASSRDRIYEQYF. CDR3 in DNA: TGTGCCAGCAGCCGGGACAGGATCTACGAGCAGTACTTC.

The V and J genes are TRBV9 and TRBJ1-4; maybe TRBD1 (5 bases). The germline V and J ends were trimmed by 1 base and 2 bases, with 9 bases remaining between them. The CDR3 is made up of 15 amino acids. Germline values: CDR1 SGDLS, CDR2 YYNGEE. CDR3 DNA sequence: TGTGCCAGCAGCGTAAATTGGGGGACTAATGAAAAACTGTTTTTT. This sequence encodes CASSVNWGTNEKLFF.